This T cell receptor (beta chain) was identified during a study of CD4 T cells in relation to SARS-CoV-2 and coronaviruses. Study as a whole: PBMCs were cultured with antigen for roughly 10 days before TCR beta sequencing. Controls used an HIV-1 Nef peptide pool or no peptide.

About this clone itself: No antigen is known for it.

Unexposed donor CD4+ T cells date from 2011-2018, before the COVID-19 pandemic. The cells were cultured for around ten days before CD4+ T cells were isolated. The repertoire was sequenced with immunoSEQ multiplex PCR; TCRdb's copy has only in-frame clones and lacks some. This sample carries some 30,000 clones, 76% of them seen once, and the ten largest clones take over 15%. CDR3 length equals 14 residues. The V gene lost 5 bases and the J gene lost 2 bases, with 12 bases spanning the gap. Germline assignment: CDR1 SGHTA and CDR2 FQGTGA. The chain recombines TRBV7-3 with TRBJ1-1, with D perhaps TRBD1 (6 bases). This TCR was recovered from a human donor in good health. The sample comprised CD4+ T cells from PBMCs, cultured in vitro. The CDR3 is CASSRGGGNTEAFF. In DNA, the CDR3 is TGTGCCAGCAGCCGGGGAGGGGGAAACACTGAAGCTTTCTTT.